This TCR beta chain was found in a study of CD8+ T cells in alopecia areata. The treatment: oral pan-JAK inhibitor, 5-10 mg twice daily. The V gene's germline CDR1 is SQVTM and CDR2 ANQGSEA. The CDR3 covers 14 residues. Unmatched junction bases numbered 6, after V lost 5 bases and J lost 1 base. Once RNA had been extracted, it was reverse transcribed into cDNA to act as the sequencing template. Measured with immunoSEQ multiplex PCR; TCRdb has only the in-frame clones, and not every one. The table includes some 200,000 clones, more than 55% detected once. Sequences were derived from CD4+ T cells sorted from blood, sampled at week 4, from a patient treated with tofacitinib. The clonotype originates from a human donor with alopecia areata. V is TRBV29-1 and J is TRBJ1-1; TRBD1 matches 8 bases. The CDR3 loop reads CSVSQGAWNTEAFF. CDR3 nucleotide sequence: TGCAGCGTTTCGCAGGGGGCCTGGAACACTGAAGCTTTCTTT.